This T cell receptor beta chain was sequenced in a study of beta chain features in type 1 diabetes. General study points: TCRB CDR3s from Type 1 diabetes patients were moderately but significantly shorter in all four CD4+ subsets. Relative to healthy donors, patients appeared to have naive, central memory and Treg TCRB repertoires that were more similar.

This CDR3 region has 14 residues. Germline CDR1 is SGHAT and CDR2 is FQNNGV. Germline trimming cut 5 bases from V and 1 base from J; bases unmatched to any gene: 4. TCRB transcripts that were expressed got sequenced, as all of the isolated RNA had been reverse transcribed. Method: immunoSEQ multiplex PCR; TCRdb's copy keeps in-frame clones and lacks some. The sample yields 400,000 or so clones, around 13% seen once. Details on this clone: Its antigen is not identified.

The sample comprised naive CD4+ T cells from blood. The chain combines TRBV11-2 with TRBJ2-7, with 8 bases that match TRBD1. The sequence derives from a woman aged 18-30 years with type 1 diabetes. The CDR3 nucleotides are TGTGCCAGCAGCGCGAGGGACAGGTCCTACGAGCAGTACTTC. As protein: CASSARDRSYEQYF.